This T cell receptor beta chain was observed in a study of T-cell reconstitution after alpha-beta-depleted transplantation in children. Study-level results: The main origin of T-cell counts and diversity one year after transplant was newly produced T cells. Reports say that about two months after transplant, the alpha-beta T cells came out of several hundred graft clones that had expanded. Elevated TCRbeta diversity at day 60 was traced, in some patients, to surviving recipient T cells and thymic progenitors.

A remark on this clonotype: Its antigen is not known.

This sample's TCRbeta library carried unique molecular identifier barcodes. Via MiXCR, TCRdb re-called the PCR reads, giving one row per CDR3 protein. The table includes around 60,000 distinct CDR3 sequences, roughly 45% detected once. CDR1 and CDR2 from the germline V gene are SGDLS and YYNGEE. The V end lost 0 bases, the J end lost 4 bases, and 11 bases lay between the germline ends. The CDR3 covers 15 residues. The input for sequencing was PBMCs, mostly from graft donor cells, taken 360 days after TCRalphabeta/CD19-depleted stem cell transplant. This chain joins TRBV9 and TRBJ2-1, with D possibly matching TRBD2 (6 bases). The TCR sequence derives from a male patient younger than 18 who had a stem cell transplant for acute lymphoblastic leukemia, so the T cells may come from the graft donor. The chain's CDR3 is CASSVARGAYNEQFF. DNA for the CDR3: TGTGCCAGCAGCGTAGCTCGCGGGGCGTACAATGAGCAGTTCTTC.